Below, 3 T cell receptor beta chains from the same sample are listed, as sequenced in a study of blood T cell repertoires in COVID-19 (dated by TCRdb to 2020 to 2021). The receptor library was made with the immunoSEQ multiplex PCR assay. Imported from immuneACCESS, the table was reduced by TCRdb to in-frame sequences with V and J called. These copies leave out some clones; in studies compared against another copy, an unresolved V gene accounts for under half, and the cause of the remainder is not known. The sample table lists 36,000 or so clones, 88% of them with a count of one. Clones ranked in the top ten supply less than 5.5% of the sample. The sequenced sample was peripheral blood. Every receptor here comes from a woman in her 70s with active COVID-19.

The V call is TRBV7-9, the J call TRBJ1-2, with 8 bases fitting TRBD1. The CDR3 consists of 15 residues. Germline V gene lookup returns CDR1 SEHNR and CDR2 FQNEAQ (reference sequence). J gave up 3 bases and V 4 bases, and 7 bases lay outside the gene matches. CDR3 region: CASSSDRVPYYGYTF. In DNA, the CDR3 is TGTGCCAGCAGCTCGGACAGGGTGCCGTACTATGGCTACACCTTC. Looking up the rest from reference TRBV7-9 and TRBJ1-2 gives the full variable domain: DTGVSQNPRHKITKRGQNVTFRCDPISEHNRLYWYRQTLGQGPEFLTYFQNEAQLEKSRLLSDRFSAERPKGSFSTLEIQRTEQGDSAMYLCASSSDRVPYYGYTFGSGTRLTVV.

The chain uses TRBV5-4 and TRBJ1-2; 8 bases align to TRBD1. This CDR3 comprises 16 residues. Trimming cost V 1 base and J 5 bases; bases outside gene matches: 10. CDR1 SGHNT and CDR2 YYREEE come from the germline V gene (reference sequence). CDR3 in DNA: TGTGCCAGCAGCTTGCCCGGGACAGGAAACACTTATGGCTACACCTTC. Protein sequence: CASSLPGTGNTYGYTF.

This CDR3 reads CASRGTGARRNPQETQYF. Written as DNA, the CDR3 is TGTGCCAGCAGGGGGACAGGGGCCCGACGGAACCCCCAAGAGACCCAGTACTTC. This sequence joins TRBV2 and TRBJ2-5; 10 nucleotides align to TRBD1. CDR1 is SNHLY, CDR2 FYNNEI, per germline. Trimming took 6 bases from V and 1 from J; bases not matched to a gene: 14. The CDR3 covers 18 residues.